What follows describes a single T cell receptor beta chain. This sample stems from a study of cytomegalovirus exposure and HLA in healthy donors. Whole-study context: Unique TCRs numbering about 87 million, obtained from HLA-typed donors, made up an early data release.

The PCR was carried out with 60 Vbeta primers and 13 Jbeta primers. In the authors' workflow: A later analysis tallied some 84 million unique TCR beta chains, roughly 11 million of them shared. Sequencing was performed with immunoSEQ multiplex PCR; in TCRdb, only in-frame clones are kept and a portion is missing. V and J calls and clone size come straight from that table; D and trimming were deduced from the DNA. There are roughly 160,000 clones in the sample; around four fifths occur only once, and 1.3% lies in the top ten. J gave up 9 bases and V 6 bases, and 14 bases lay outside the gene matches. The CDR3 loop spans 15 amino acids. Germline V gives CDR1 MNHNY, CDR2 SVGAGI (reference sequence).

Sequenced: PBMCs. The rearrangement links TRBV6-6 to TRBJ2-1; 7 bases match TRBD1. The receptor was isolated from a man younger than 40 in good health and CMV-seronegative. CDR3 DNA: TGTGCCAGCAGAGGGGGACAGCTGTCGCTTGGTGAGCAGTTCTTC. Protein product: CASRGGQLSLGEQFF.